This T cell receptor beta chain was found in a study of blood T cell repertoires in COVID-19. The CDR3 extends over 14 amino acids. Looked up from germline, CDR1 is SGHTA and CDR2 is FQGNSA. Trimming cost V 5 bases and J 7 bases; bases outside gene matches: 10. Data came from immunoSEQ multiplex PCR; TCRdb stores just in-frame clones and leaves some out. The sample has about 200,000 clones, roughly 90% seen once. This TCR was sampled from a woman aged 45-65 years with acute or convalescent COVID-19. The chain combines TRBV7-2 with TRBJ1-2; 7 nucleotides agree with TRBD1. The sequenced sample was peripheral blood. The CDR3 coding sequence is TGTGCCAGCAGCCCATTGGGACAGAATAGTGGCTACACCTTC. This sequence encodes CASSPLGQNSGYTF.